This T cell receptor (beta chain) was found in a study of cytomegalovirus exposure and HLA in healthy donors. Overall study: As released early, the data held about 85 million unique TCRs from HLA-typed donors. There were over 350 genotyped donors. Of these, 81% fell in the genetic ancestry cluster associated with self-reported Caucasian donors.

V gave up 0 bases and J gave up 4 bases; unmatched junction bases: 6. Germline V CDR1 and CDR2: SGHNT, YYREEE (reference sequence). There are 16 residues in the CDR3. On this clone: The antigen is not known.

Study-wide findings and caveats: According to an earlier analysis, most TCR beta V segments yielded productive rearrangements about 90% or about 30% of the time.

Primers: 60 Vbeta forward and 13 Jbeta reverse. Some clones are missing from TCRdb's copy, which holds only in-frame ones; the method was immunoSEQ multiplex PCR. The repertoire consists of around 300,000 clones, with approximately 85% occurring once and the leading ten covering 1.5% to 2%. Sequences were obtained from PBMCs. The TCR comes from a woman in her thirties or forties in good health and CMV-seropositive. This chain joins TRBV5-4 and TRBJ2-2; TRBD2 matches 7 bases. CDR3 protein: CASSLVGGSITGELFF. CDR3 coding DNA: TGTGCCAGCAGCTTGGTGGGCGGGAGCATCACCGGGGAGCTGTTTTTT. Using reference TRBV5-4 and TRBJ2-2 for the parts outside the CDR3, the full variable domain is ETGVTQSPTHLIKTRGQQVTLRCSSQSGHNTVSWYQQALGQGPQFIFQYYREEENGRGNFPPRFSGLQFPNYSSELNVNALELDDSALYLCASSLVGGSITGELFFGEGSRLTVL.